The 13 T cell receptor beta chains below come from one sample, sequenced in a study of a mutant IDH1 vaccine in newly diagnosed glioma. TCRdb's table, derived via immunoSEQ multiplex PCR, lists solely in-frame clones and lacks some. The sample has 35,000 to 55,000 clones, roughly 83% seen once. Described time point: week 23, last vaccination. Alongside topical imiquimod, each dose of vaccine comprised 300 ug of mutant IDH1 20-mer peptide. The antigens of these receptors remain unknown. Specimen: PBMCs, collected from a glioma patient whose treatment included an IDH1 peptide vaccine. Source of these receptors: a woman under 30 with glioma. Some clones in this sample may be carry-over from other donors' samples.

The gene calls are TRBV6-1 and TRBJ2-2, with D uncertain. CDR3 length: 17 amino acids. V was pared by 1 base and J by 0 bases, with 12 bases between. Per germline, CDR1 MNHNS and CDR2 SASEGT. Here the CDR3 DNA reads TGTGCCAGCAGTGAAGTCGATCTAGGCGCGAACACCGGGGAGCTGTTTTTT. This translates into CASSEVDLGANTGELFF.

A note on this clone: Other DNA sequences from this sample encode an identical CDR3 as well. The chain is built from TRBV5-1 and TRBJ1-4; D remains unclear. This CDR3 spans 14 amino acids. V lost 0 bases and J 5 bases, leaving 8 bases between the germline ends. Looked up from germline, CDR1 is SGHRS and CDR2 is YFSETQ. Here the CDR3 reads CASSLGVSNEKLFF. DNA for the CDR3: TGCGCCAGCAGCTTGGGGGTTTCCAATGAAAAACTGTTTTTT.

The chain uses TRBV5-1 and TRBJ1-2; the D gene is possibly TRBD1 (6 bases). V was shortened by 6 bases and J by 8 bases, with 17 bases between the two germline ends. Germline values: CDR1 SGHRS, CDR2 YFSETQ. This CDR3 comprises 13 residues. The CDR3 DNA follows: TGCGCCAGCACCTCGGACAGCCTCGTCGGCTACACCTTC. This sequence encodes CASTSDSLVGYTF. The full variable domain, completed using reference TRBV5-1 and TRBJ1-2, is KAGVTQTPRYLIKTRGQQVTLSCSPISGHRSVSWYQQTPGQGLQFLFEYFSETQRNKGNFPGRFSGRQFSNSRSEMNVSTLELGDSALYLCASTSDSLVGYTFGSGTRLTVV.

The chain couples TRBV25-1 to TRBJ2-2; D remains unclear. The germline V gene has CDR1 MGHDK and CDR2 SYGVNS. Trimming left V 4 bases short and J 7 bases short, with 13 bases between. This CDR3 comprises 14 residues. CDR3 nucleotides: TGTGCCAGCAGTGGCTCGGGTTTGGGCGGGGAGCTGTTTTTT. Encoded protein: CASSGSGLGGELFF.

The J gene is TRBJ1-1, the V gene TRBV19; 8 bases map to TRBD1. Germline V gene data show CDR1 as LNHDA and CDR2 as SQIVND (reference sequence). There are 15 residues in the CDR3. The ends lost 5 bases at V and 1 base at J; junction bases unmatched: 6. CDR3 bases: TGTGCCAGTAGTGCCCATGGGACAGGGAACACTGAAGCTTTCTTT. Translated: CASSAHGTGNTEAFF.

The CDR3 sequence: CASSEIRGETQYF. CDR3 coding DNA: TGTGCCAGCAGTGAAATCAGGGGGGAGACCCAGTACTTC. V is TRBV6-1 and J is TRBJ2-5; TRBD1 aligns across 7 bases. Germline assignment: CDR1 MNHNS and CDR2 SASEGT. The CDR3 spans 13 residues. J gave up 5 bases and V 2 bases, and 2 bases lay outside the gene matches.

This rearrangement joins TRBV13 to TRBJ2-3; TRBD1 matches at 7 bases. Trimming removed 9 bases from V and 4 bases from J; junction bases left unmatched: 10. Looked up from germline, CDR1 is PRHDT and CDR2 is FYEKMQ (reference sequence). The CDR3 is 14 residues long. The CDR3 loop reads CASTVGGAADTQYF. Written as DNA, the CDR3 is TGTGCCAGTACGGTAGGGGGCGCGGCAGATACGCAGTATTTT. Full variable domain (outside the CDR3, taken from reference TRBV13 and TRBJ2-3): AAGVIQSPRHLIKEKRETATLKCYPIPRHDTVYWYQQGPGQDPQFLISFYEKMQSDKGSIPDRFSAQQFSDYHSELNMSSLELGDSALYFCASTVGGAADTQYFGPGTRLTVL.

CDR3 loop: CASSGIWGGSVETQYF. The DNA of the CDR3 is TGCGCCAGCAGCGGAATATGGGGCGGGAGCGTAGAGACCCAGTACTTC. The chain links TRBV5-1 to TRBJ2-5, with 7 bases that match TRBD2. With 4 bases clipped from V and 4 bases from J, the junction kept 13 bases outside the gene matches. The CDR3 is 16 amino acids. CDR1 and CDR2 (germline): SGHRS, YFSETQ.

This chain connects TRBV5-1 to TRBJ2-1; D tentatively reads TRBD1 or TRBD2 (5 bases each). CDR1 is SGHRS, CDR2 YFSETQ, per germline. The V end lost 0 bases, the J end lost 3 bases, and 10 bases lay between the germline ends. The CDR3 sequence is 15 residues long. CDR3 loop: CASSLVGTDYNEQFF. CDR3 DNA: TGCGCCAGCAGCTTGGTCGGGACGGACTACAATGAGCAGTTCTTC.

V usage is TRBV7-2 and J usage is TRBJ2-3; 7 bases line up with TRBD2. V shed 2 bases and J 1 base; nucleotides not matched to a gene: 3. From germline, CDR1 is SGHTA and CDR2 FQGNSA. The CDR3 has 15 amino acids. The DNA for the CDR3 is TGTGCCAGCAGCTTACGGGGGAGGGGCACAGATACGCAGTATTTT. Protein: CASSLRGRGTDTQYF.

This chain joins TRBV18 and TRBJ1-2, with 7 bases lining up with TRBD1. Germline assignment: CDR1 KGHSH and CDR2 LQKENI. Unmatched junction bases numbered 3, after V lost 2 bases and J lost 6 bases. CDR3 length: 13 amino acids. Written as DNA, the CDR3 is TGTGCCAGCTCACCAAAGACAGGGAATGGCTACACCTTC. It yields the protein CASSPKTGNGYTF.

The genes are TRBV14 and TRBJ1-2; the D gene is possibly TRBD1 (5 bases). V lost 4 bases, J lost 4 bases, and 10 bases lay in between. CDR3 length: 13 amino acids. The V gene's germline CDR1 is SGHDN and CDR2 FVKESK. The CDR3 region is CASSPTAVYGYTF. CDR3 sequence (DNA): TGTGCCAGCAGCCCGACAGCAGTCTATGGCTACACCTTC.

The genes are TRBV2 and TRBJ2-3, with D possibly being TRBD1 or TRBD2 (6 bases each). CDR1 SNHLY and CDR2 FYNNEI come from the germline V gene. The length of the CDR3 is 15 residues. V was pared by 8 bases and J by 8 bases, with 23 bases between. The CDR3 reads CASELATGGRGTQYF. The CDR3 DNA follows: TGTGCCAGCGAACTAGCTACTGGGGGGCGTGGTACGCAGTATTTT.